The subject of this entry is one TCR beta chain. Its recognized antigen is unknown. Nothing much larger sits one base from this clone, and base qualities are not available. The data are from a study of blood T cell repertoires in COVID-19 (dated by TCRdb to about 2020). For the wider study: Samples from collaborators originated in the United States, Italy and Spain and spanned both the acute and convalescent phases of COVID-19. The prospective study material was composed of cDNA or gDNA derived from T cells, B-cell-depleted T cells, or PBMCs. The dataset comprised deeply sampled blood TCRbeta repertoires from subjects exposed to, actively infected with, or recovered from COVID-19. The repertoires were released in a freely available public database intended as a resource for research on the immune response to SARS-CoV-2. Samples came from the ongoing ImmuneRACE study (first 160 participants) plus 1,254 subjects from 6 global collaborators. Nearly every sample came with metadata listing a de-identified subject ID, COVID-19 status, age in years and sex. Where HLA class I and class II types were available, the types were taken from metadata supplied by the sample provider, not from assay-based typing.

TCRbeta CDR3 regions were amplified from genomic DNA by means of the immunoSEQ Assay, a bias-controlled multiplex PCR. Per the authors' processing: Nucleated cell counts per sample were estimated from amplification of reference gene primers within the assay. Sequence reads were collapsed and filtered to measure the absolute abundance of every unique TCRbeta CDR3 rearrangement. For each sample, productive Simpson clonality was calculated as the square root of Simpson's diversity index across productive rearrangements. TCRdb took over this immuneACCESS table, retaining in-frame rearrangements with V and J assigned. Such tables are incomplete; in checked studies, under half of the missing clones stem from an unresolved V gene, and the remainder is unexplained. V, J and clone size are taken as reported in that table, and D and trimming were inferred from the DNA itself. This sample comprises approximately 250,000 clones, about 87% of them detected only once. The ten largest clones take up roughly 10% of the sample.

In Seattle, one collaborating source enrolled patients while the infection was active and tracked those patients longitudinally over the course of disease. Each collaborating institution followed its own protocols to collect whole blood in K2EDTA tubes. For TCRbeta analysis, collaborator samples were shipped as frozen whole blood, as isolated PBMCs, or as DNA extracted from either sample type. The trim is 1 base for V and 9 bases for J, with a gap of 19 bases between the germline ends. Including cysteine and phenylalanine, the CDR3 has 16 amino acids. Just the 48-base CDR3 DNA is kept, in frame starting at base 1. The study at large found these results: Clinical and demographic metadata were provided uncurated, with the amount varying by source and participant.

The clonotype originates from a woman aged 70-85 years with COVID-19, enrolled during active disease. The source material was peripheral blood. The chain joins TRBV23-1 to TRBJ1-3; confidence is insufficient to name the D gene. TRBV23-1 is noted as an ORF with a role that remains uncertain. For the CDR3, the sequence is CASSQWGETLCSTIYF. The base sequence is TGCGCCAGCAGTCAATGGGGAGAGACTCTGTGTAGCACCATATATTTT.